One and the same sample provided the 13 T cell receptor beta chains below, sequenced in a study of blood T cell repertoires in COVID-19. Only in-frame clones appear in the TCRdb table, and some are missing; sequencing was by immunoSEQ multiplex PCR. The table has about 230,000 clones, around 83% seen once. Sequences were obtained from peripheral blood. The receptor set was obtained from a middle-aged man who had recovered from COVID-19.

The CDR3 coding sequence is TGTGCCTGGCATCCACCGTGGACAGCCGATCACTATGGCTACACCTTC. Amino acid sequence: CAWHPPWTADHYGYTF. The chain combines TRBV30 with TRBJ1-2; the D gene is possibly TRBD1 (6 bases). The CDR3 length is 16 residues. Germline lookup yields CDR1 GTSNPN and CDR2 SVGIG (reference sequence). V was trimmed by 5 bases and J by 3 bases, leaving 22 bases between them.

The chain has TRBV19 and TRBJ1-2; TRBD1 is a possible D gene (5 bases). The CDR3 contains 13 residues. Germline V gene sequence: CDR1 LNHDA, CDR2 SQIVND (reference sequence). V shed 0 bases and J shed 8 bases, with 10 bases lying between them. CDR3 bases: TGTGCCAGTAGTATAGAACGGGGGGACGGCTACACCTTC. Translation gives CASSIERGDGYTF.

This clone was seen more than once but under ten times. The chain uses TRBV12-3 or TRBV12-4 and TRBJ2-3; TRBD2 matches at 8 bases. The CDR3 loop spans 13 amino acids. Losses at the gene ends were 6 bases for V and 14 bases for J; bases not matched to a gene: 13. Here the CDR3 reads CASSLTGTRTTYF. In DNA, the CDR3 is TGTGCCAGCAGCCTAACCGGGACTAGGACCACGTATTTT.

The chain links TRBV15 to TRBJ2-3, with D unclear. The length of the CDR3 is 13 residues. Looked up from germline, CDR1 is LNHNV and CDR2 is YYDKDF (reference sequence). The V end lost 5 bases, the J end lost 6 bases, and 12 bases lay between the germline ends. The CDR3 sequence is CATSSQLSDTQYF. Written as DNA, the CDR3 is TGTGCCACCAGCTCACAGCTTTCCGATACGCAGTATTTT. Filled out from reference TRBV15 and TRBJ2-3, the complete variable domain reads DAMVIQNPRYQVTQFGKPVTLSCSQTLNHNVMYWYQQKSSQAPKLLFHYYDKDFNNEADTPDNFQSRRPNTSFCFLDIRSPGLGDTAMYLCATSSQLSDTQYFGPGTRLTVL.

This chain uses TRBV10-2 with TRBJ2-2; D gene uncertain. In germline, CDR1 is WSHSY, CDR2 SAAADI. Trimming removed 7 bases from V and 6 bases from J, with 9 bases in between. The CDR3 spans 12 residues. Here the CDR3 reads CASNPGAGELFF. The CDR3 region has the DNA TGCGCCAGCAATCCAGGCGCCGGGGAGCTGTTTTTT.

The rearrangement joins TRBV6-5 to TRBJ2-7; TRBD1 aligns across 7 bases. J lost 5 bases, V lost 8 bases, and 15 bases had no gene match. This CDR3 is built from 15 residues. Per germline, CDR1 MNHEY and CDR2 SVGAGI. CDR3 residues: CASQDQPERGHEQYF. CDR3 DNA: TGTGCCAGCCAGGACCAGCCGGAAAGGGGGCACGAGCAGTACTTC.

The chain couples TRBV2 to TRBJ1-2, with a weak D call TRBD1 (6 bases). The CDR3 is made up of 15 amino acids. In germline, CDR1 is SNHLY, CDR2 FYNNEI. V gave up 6 bases and J gave up 3 bases, with 17 bases separating them. In nucleotides, the CDR3 is TGTGCCAGCAGACAGGGCCTCCGGAACGACTATGGCTACACCTTC. It is translated as CASRQGLRNDYGYTF.

In its sample, this clone was seen once. The V gene is TRBV2, the J gene TRBJ1-5; 9 bases align to TRBD1. V was pared by 2 bases and J by 4 bases, with 3 bases of the junction left unmatched. The CDR3 is 15 residues long. Germline loops: CDR1 SNHLY, CDR2 FYNNEI. Here the CDR3 DNA reads TGTGCCAGCAGTGAATGGACAGGGGTTAATCAGCCCCAGCATTTT. Protein sequence: CASSEWTGVNQPQHF.

V is TRBV10-1 and J is TRBJ2-3; D possibly corresponds to TRBD1 (6 bases). Trimming shortened V by 8 bases and J by 3 bases, and 12 bases separated the two germline ends. The CDR3 length is 13 residues. Germline V gene data show CDR1 as WNHNN and CDR2 as SYGVQD (reference sequence). The CDR3 coding sequence is TGCGCCAGCGTCACAGGGACGACAGATACGCAGTATTTT. Translation gives CASVTGTTDTQYF.

In DNA, the CDR3 is TGTGCCATCCAGCGGGAGGGGTCAGATACGCAGTATTTT. This translates into CAIQREGSDTQYF. The V gene is TRBV6-6, the J gene TRBJ2-3; 10 nucleotides align to TRBD2. Germline values: CDR1 MNHNY, CDR2 SVGAGI (reference sequence). The ends lost 10 bases at V and 4 bases at J; junction bases unmatched: 5. This CDR3 is 13 amino acids long.

This chain connects TRBV4-3 to TRBJ1-5; maybe TRBD1 (5 bases). V dropped 0 bases and J dropped 6 bases, with 15 bases sitting between them. Per the germline V gene, CDR1 is LGHNA and CDR2 is YSLEER. The CDR3 length is 16 residues. The CDR3 DNA reads as TGCGCCAGCAGCCAAGATACGATTCAAGGGGCTCAGCCCCAGCATTTT. This encodes CASSQDTIQGAQPQHF.

This clone came up once. A junction end diverges from the germline sequence, so it may reflect a read error. This chain links TRBV3-1 (or the pseudogene TRBV3-2) with TRBJ2-1; no definite D call. This CDR3 region has 15 residues. The germline V gene encodes CDR1 LGHDT and CDR2 YNNKEL (reference sequence). CDR3 residues: CASSQGALSNNEQFF. Written as DNA, the CDR3 is TGTGCCAGCAGCCAAGGGGCGCTCTCCAACAATGAGCAGTTCTTC.

The rearrangement links TRBV9 to TRBJ2-5; 8 nucleotides agree with TRBD1. Trimming took 2 bases from V and 5 from J; bases not matched to a gene: 5. The CDR3 contains 14 residues. CDR1 is SGDLS and CDR2 is YYNGEE in the germline V gene. The CDR3: CASSVGQGRETQYF. The CDR3 region has the DNA TGTGCCAGCAGCGTCGGACAGGGTAGGGAGACCCAGTACTTC.